This T cell receptor (beta chain) originates from a study of T-cell reconstitution after alpha-beta-depleted transplantation in children. Unique molecular identifiers featured in how the TCRbeta library was prepared. A single record per CDR3 protein comes from TCRdb applying MiXCR to the PCR reads. The sample consists of approximately 640,000 distinct CDR3 sequences, around 16% of them appearing once. CDR1 SEHNR and CDR2 FQNEAQ come from the germline V gene (reference sequence). V shed 1 base, J shed 7 bases, and the junction held 4 bases outside the gene matches. The CDR3 length is 15 residues. The sequence was collected from a human donor who donated a stem cell graft to a child with acute myeloid leukemia. The chain employs TRBV7-9 and TRBJ1-4; TRBD1 aligns across 9 bases. The specimen comprised PBMCs from the stem cell graft donor, sampled from the stem cell graft. CDR3 amino acids: CASSLDRGRIEKLFF. DNA for the CDR3: TGTGCCAGCAGCTTAGACAGGGGGCGGATTGAAAAACTGTTTTTT.